Below, one TCR beta chain is given with its context. Its antigen is undetermined. These data come from a study of T cell responses to AZD1222 COVID-19 vaccine. Overall study: Second-dose intervals near 4 or 12 weeks were combined. Broader study findings: Close to half of spike-specific TCRs reportedly recognize unmutated variant regions. Mostly white British, mostly female donors; authors suggested clonal diversity may be underestimated.

Repertoires were generated with immunoSEQ multiplex PCR, while TCRdb's copy carries only in-frame clones and drops some. The sample carries approximately 94,000 clones, more than 75% recorded once. The TCR was taken from an adult in good health. The material was peripheral blood, obtained on day 0 of AZD1222 vaccination.

CDR3 loop: CASSSTGNTEAFF. The CDR3 DNA follows: TGTGCCAGCAGTTCGACAGGGAACACTGAAGCTTTCTTT. The rearrangement joins TRBV25-1 to TRBJ1-1; the D gene is possibly TRBD1 (6 bases). Trimming removed 5 bases from V and 1 base from J, with 8 bases in between. The CDR3 runs 13 residues. Germline CDR1 and CDR2: MGHDK and SYGVNS.